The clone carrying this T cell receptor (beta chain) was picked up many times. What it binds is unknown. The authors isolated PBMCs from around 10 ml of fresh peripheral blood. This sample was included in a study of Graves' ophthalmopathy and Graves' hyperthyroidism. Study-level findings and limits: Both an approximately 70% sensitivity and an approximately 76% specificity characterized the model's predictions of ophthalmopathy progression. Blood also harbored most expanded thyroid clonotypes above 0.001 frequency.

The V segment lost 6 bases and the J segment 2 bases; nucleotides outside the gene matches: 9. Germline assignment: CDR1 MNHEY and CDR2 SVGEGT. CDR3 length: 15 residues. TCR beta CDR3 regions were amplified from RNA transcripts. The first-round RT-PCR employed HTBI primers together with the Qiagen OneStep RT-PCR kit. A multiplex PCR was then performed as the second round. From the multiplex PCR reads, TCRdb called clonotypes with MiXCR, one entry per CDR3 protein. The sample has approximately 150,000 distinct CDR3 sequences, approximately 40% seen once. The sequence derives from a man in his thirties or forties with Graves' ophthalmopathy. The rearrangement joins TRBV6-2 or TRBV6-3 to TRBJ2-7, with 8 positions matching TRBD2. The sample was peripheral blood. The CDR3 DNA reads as TGTGCCAGCAGCCGAGGGCTAGCGGGCGCCTACGAGCAGTACTTC. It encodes CASSRGLAGAYEQYF.